A selection of T cell receptor beta chains follows, all from one sample in a study of T cells in Graves' hyperthyroidism and ophthalmopathy. From the multiplex PCR reads, TCRdb called clonotypes with MiXCR, one entry per CDR3 protein. The table has approximately 630,000 distinct CDR3 sequences, about 16% seen once. The sequencing input was blood. The receptors derive from a woman aged 30 to 39 with Graves' hyperthyroidism. Each CDR3 is given with its conserved first and last residue. Fields, in order: clone size, J gene, D gene, V gene, CDR3 DNA, CDR3 protein. D genes are given only for firm matches. Only some rows state a clone size, as once, few, many or a class for expanded clones.

>many|TRBJ2-3|-|TRBV28
TGTGCCAGCAGTTACCAGGGGACCACAGATACGCAGTATTTT
CASSYQGTTDTQYF
>few|TRBJ2-2|-|TRBV18
TGTGCCAGCCCACCGGGACTGTCGAACACCGGGGAGCTGTTTTTT
CASPPGLSNTGELFF
>few|TRBJ2-1|-|TRBV6-5
TGTGCCAGCAGTTACTCCAGCAGGGGCGATGAGCAGTTCTTC
CASSYSSRGDEQFF
>many|TRBJ1-4|-|TRBV6-1
TGTGCCAGCAGTACAGGGTTCACTAATGAAAAACTGTTTTTT
CASSTGFTNEKLFF
>many|TRBJ2-3|TRBD1|TRBV5-1
TGCGCCAGCAGCATTGACAGGGCCCCCACAGATACGCAGTATTTT
CASSIDRAPTDTQYF
>-|TRBJ2-1|TRBD2|TRBV7-3
TGTGCCAGCAGCCCCAGGGTAGCGGGAGGGAACAATGAGCAGTTCTTC
CASSPRVAGGNNEQFF
>many|TRBJ2-2|TRBD1|TRBV5-1
TGCGCCAGCAGCTGGGACAGGAACACCGGGGAGCTGTTTTTT
CASSWDRNTGELFF
>-|TRBJ1-5|-|TRBV20-1
TGCAGTGCTGACACCGGTAGGGATCAGCCCCAGCATTTT
CSADTGRDQPQHF
>many|TRBJ2-5|-|TRBV20-1
TGCAGTGCTAGAGATCTTAAGTGGGACGGGGAGACCCAGTACTTC
CSARDLKWDGETQYF
>many|TRBJ1-5|TRBD1|TRBV2
TGTGCCAGCAGTGCTAGTAGAAGAGGGACAGGGGACCAGCCCCAGCATTTT
CASSASRRGTGDQPQHF
>-|TRBJ2-2|-|TRBV19
TGTGCCAGTAGTATTCGGCTAGCGAACACCGGGGAGCTGTTTTTT
CASSIRLANTGELFF
>many|TRBJ2-1|-|TRBV15
TGTGCCATCGCGGGAAGACTCTACAATGAGCAGTTCTTC
CAIAGRLYNEQFF
>many|TRBJ2-7|TRBD2|TRBV30
TGTGCCTGGAGTGATGGTAGCGGGGGCTACGAGCAGTACTTC
CAWSDGSGGYEQYF
>many|TRBJ2-1|TRBD2|TRBV7-9
TGTGCCAGCAGCCCCACCACGACCGCTAGCGGGGTATACAATGAGCAGTTCTTC
CASSPTTTASGVYNEQFF
>-|TRBJ1-2|TRBD1|TRBV5-6
TGTGCCAGCAGAATGATGGACAGGGCTTATGGCTACACCTTC
CASRMMDRAYGYTF